Shown below are 21 T cell receptor beta chains from a single sample sequenced in a study of blood T cell repertoires in COVID-19. Assay: immunoSEQ multiplex PCR; the TCRdb copy retains only in-frame clones and omits some. Altogether about 200,000 clones are present, almost 85% being singletons, with the ten largest covering about 5.1%. Sequencing was carried out using peripheral blood. These receptors were obtained from a woman between 70 and 85 years old with active or convalescent COVID-19.

CDR3 nucleotide sequence: TGTGCCAGCAGCCAACAGAGACAGGGACGCAATTCACCCCTCCACTTT. The encoded protein is CASSQQRQGRNSPLHF. This sequence joins TRBV7-3 and TRBJ1-6, with 7 bases fitting TRBD1. V shed 5 bases, J shed 7 bases, and the junction held 11 bases outside the gene matches. The V gene's germline CDR1 is SGHTA and CDR2 FQGTGA. The CDR3 totals 16 residues.

The chain carries TRBV12-3 or TRBV12-4 and TRBJ2-1, with unresolved D. Trimming took off 2 bases at V and 7 bases at J, with 6 bases between the two ends. This CDR3 has 12 residues. The CDR3 DNA sequence: TGTGCCAGCAGTTTATCACTTAATGAGCAGTTCTTC. Protein sequence: CASSLSLNEQFF.

The J gene is TRBJ2-1, the V gene TRBV7-3, with 7 bases identical to TRBD2. CDR1 and CDR2 (germline): SGHTA, FQGTGA. This CDR3 is built from 16 residues. With 0 bases clipped from V and 0 bases from J, the junction kept 2 bases outside the gene matches. The CDR3 here is CASSLTGGSSYNEQFF. As DNA, the CDR3 is TGTGCCAGCAGCTTAACGGGGGGGAGCTCCTACAATGAGCAGTTCTTC.

The chain links TRBV18 to TRBJ1-1; maybe TRBD1 (5 bases). Germline CDR1 and CDR2: KGHSH and LQKENI. V gave up 3 bases and J gave up 0 bases, with 8 bases separating them. The CDR3 covers 14 residues. CDR3 protein: CASSPGGVNTEAFF. The CDR3 bases are TGTGCCAGCTCACCGGGGGGTGTGAACACTGAAGCTTTCTTT.

CDR3 loop: CANPSGRRLDKNIQYF. CDR3 DNA sequence: TGTGCCAACCCTAGCGGGAGAAGGCTCGACAAAAACATTCAGTACTTC. The chain has TRBV7-3 and TRBJ2-4; the match to TRBD2 covers 10 bases. With 10 bases clipped from V and 3 bases from J, the junction kept 12 bases outside the gene matches. CDR1 is SGHTA, CDR2 FQGTGA, per germline. The CDR3 covers 16 residues. The entire variable domain, with the rest obtained from reference TRBV7-3 and TRBJ2-4, is as follows: GAGVSQTPSNKVTEKGKYVELRCDPISGHTALYWYRQSLGQGPEFLIYFQGTGAADDSGLPNDRFFAVRPEGSVSTLKIQRTERGDSAVYLCANPSGRRLDKNIQYFGAGTRLSVL.

V and J are TRBV30 and TRBJ1-1, with D tentatively TRBD1 (6 bases). In germline, CDR1 is GTSNPN, CDR2 SVGIG (reference sequence). The CDR3 spans 13 residues. Deletions cut 2 bases from V and 7 bases from J, with 14 bases between. CDR3 nucleotide sequence: TGTGCCTGGAGTAACTACAGGGCCGTTGAAGCTTTCTTT. This encodes CAWSNYRAVEAFF.

The CDR3 DNA reads TGTGCCTGGAGCCCTCCGGACAGGAACACCGGGGAGCTGTTTTTT. Amino acids: CAWSPPDRNTGELFF. The chain couples TRBV30 to TRBJ2-2, with a tentative D call TRBD1 (6 bases). The germline V and J ends were trimmed by 3 bases and 1 base, with 12 bases remaining between them. The CDR3 consists of 15 residues. Germline CDR1 is GTSNPN and CDR2 is SVGIG (reference sequence).

The rearrangement uses TRBV15 and TRBJ2-7; 8 bases align to TRBD1. V lost 3 bases, J lost 4 bases, and 5 bases stayed unmatched. Germline V gene data show CDR1 as LNHNV and CDR2 as YYDKDF (reference sequence). The CDR3 is made up of 14 amino acids. Here the CDR3 DNA reads TGTGCCACCAGCAGGGGGACAGGAGAATACGAGCAGTACTTC. It codes for CATSRGTGEYEQYF. Looking up the rest from reference TRBV15 and TRBJ2-7 gives the full variable domain: DAMVIQNPRYQVTQFGKPVTLSCSQTLNHNVMYWYQQKSSQAPKLLFHYYDKDFNNEADTPDNFQSRRPNTSFCFLDIRSPGLGDTAMYLCATSRGTGEYEQYFGPGTRLTVT.

V and J are TRBV5-1 and TRBJ2-3; D is perhaps TRBD1 (5 bases). V lost 0 bases and J lost 1, with 12 bases in between. The CDR3 is 16 amino acids. Germline-derived CDR1 and CDR2 are SGHRS and YFSETQ. CDR3 residues: CASSLGNGRGTDTQYF. The CDR3 coding sequence is TGCGCCAGCAGCTTGGGGAACGGCAGGGGCACAGATACGCAGTATTTT.

This chain links TRBV7-9 with TRBJ2-5; perhaps TRBD2 as D (7 bases). Germline-derived CDR1 and CDR2 are SEHNR and FQNEAQ (reference sequence). The V end lost 7 bases, the J end lost 4 bases, and 16 bases lay between the germline ends. The CDR3 has 14 amino acids. CDR3 bases: TGTGCCAGCAACTTCTTGGGGGGGCGAGAGACCCAGTACTTC. Translation gives CASNFLGGRETQYF. Using reference TRBV7-9 and TRBJ2-5 for the parts outside the CDR3, the full variable domain is DTGVSQNPRHKITKRGQNVTFRCDPISEHNRLYWYRQTLGQGPEFLTYFQNEAQLEKSRLLSDRFSAERPKGSFSTLEIQRTEQGDSAMYLCASNFLGGRETQYFGPGTRLLVL.

This clone was detected a few times. The chain uses TRBV9 and TRBJ1-1; perhaps TRBD1 as D (6 bases). The CDR3 loop spans 15 amino acids. Germline V gene lookup returns CDR1 SGDLS and CDR2 YYNGEE. V lost 4 bases, J lost 1 base, and 14 bases lay in between. This chain's CDR3 is CASSSGVAANTEAFF. CDR3 in DNA: TGTGCCAGCAGCTCAGGGGTCGCAGCGAACACTGAAGCTTTCTTT. The full variable domain, its missing parts supplied by reference TRBV9 and TRBJ1-1, is DSGVTQTPKHLITATGQRVTLRCSPRSGDLSVYWYQQSLDQGLQFLIQYYNGEERAKGNILERFSAQQFPDLHSELNLSSLELGDSALYFCASSSGVAANTEAFFGQGTRLTVV.

This rearrangement joins TRBV19 to TRBJ2-1; possible D gene TRBD2, 5 bases. The CDR3 totals 13 residues. Germline CDR1 LNHDA, CDR2 SQIVND (reference sequence). Between the trimmed V and J ends, which lost 3 bases and 4 bases, there was a span of 7 bases. The DNA for the CDR3 is TGTGCCAGTAGTATTCGGGGATACAATGAGCAGTTCTTC. Encoded protein: CASSIRGYNEQFF.

This clone was detected only a few times. The chain has TRBV5-6 and TRBJ1-3; no reliable D call. This CDR3 has 15 residues. The V gene lost 1 base and the J gene lost 0 bases, with 8 bases spanning the gap. The V gene's germline CDR1 is SGHDT and CDR2 YYEEEE. As DNA, the CDR3 is TGTGCCAGCAGCTTGTATCAGCGCTCTGGAAACACCATATATTTT. Amino acid sequence: CASSLYQRSGNTIYF.

The gene calls are TRBV7-9 and TRBJ1-1; D gene unclear. Germline CDR1 and CDR2: SEHNR and FQNEAQ (reference sequence). V was clipped by 3 bases and J by 0 bases, with 2 bases between them. The CDR3 runs 12 residues. The CDR3 sequence: CASSFMNTEAFF. The CDR3 DNA sequence: TGTGCCAGCAGCTTCATGAACACTGAAGCTTTCTTT. Based on the CDR3 plus reference TRBV7-9 and TRBJ1-1, the full variable domain is DTGVSQNPRHKITKRGQNVTFRCDPISEHNRLYWYRQTLGQGPEFLTYFQNEAQLEKSRLLSDRFSAERPKGSFSTLEIQRTEQGDSAMYLCASSFMNTEAFFGQGTRLTVV.

The CDR3: CASRLRGGYTF. The CDR3 DNA follows: TGTGCCAGCAGGTTGCGGGGGGGCTACACCTTC. The chain uses TRBV12-3 or TRBV12-4 and TRBJ1-2, with D possibly being TRBD1 (5 bases). Trimming removed 6 bases from V and 8 bases from J, with 10 bases in between. The CDR3 length is 11 residues.

The rearrangement joins TRBV27 to TRBJ1-1; 9 bases fit TRBD1. Per germline, CDR1 MNHEY and CDR2 SMNVEV (reference sequence). Unmatched junction bases numbered 15, after V lost 4 bases and J lost 6 bases. The CDR3 contains 17 residues. For the CDR3, the DNA is TGTGCCAGCAGTTCGACGACACAGGGGGCGAGTAGGGCTGAAGCTTTCTTT. It specifies CASSSTTQGASRAEAFF.

The chain combines TRBV18 with TRBJ2-1; 10 bases fit TRBD2. V lost 3 bases, J lost 7 bases, and 6 bases stayed unmatched. CDR1 and CDR2 (germline): KGHSH, LQKENI. The CDR3 contains 15 residues. The CDR3 nucleotides read TGTGCCAGCTCACCCGTACTAGCGGGATCGAATGAGCAGTTCTTC. Protein: CASSPVLAGSNEQFF.

V and J are TRBV29-1 and TRBJ2-3; weak D call: TRBD2 (5 bases). Deletions cut 7 bases from V and 0 bases from J, with 8 bases between. This CDR3 region has 12 residues. Per the germline V gene, CDR1 is SQVTM and CDR2 is ANQGSEA. In DNA, the CDR3 is TGCAGCGCCGGGATGAGCACAGATACGCAGTATTTT. Translation: CSAGMSTDTQYF.

This clone has at least ten counts. The chain combines TRBV10-3 with TRBJ1-2; 7 bases are a match to TRBD1. Looked up from germline, CDR1 is ENHRY and CDR2 is SYGVKD. J lost 6 bases, V lost 7 bases, and 5 bases had no gene match. The CDR3 length is 12 residues. CDR3 sequence: CAIKGQVDGYTF. The CDR3 DNA follows: TGTGCCATCAAAGGACAGGTGGATGGCTACACCTTC.

The genes are TRBV10-3 and TRBJ2-7; 11 bases are a match to TRBD1. CDR1 and CDR2 from the germline V gene are ENHRY and SYGVKD. The V and J ends lost 0 bases and 3 bases, in that order; junction bases with no gene match: 1. The CDR3 runs to 15 residues. In DNA form, the CDR3 reads TGTGCCATCAGTGAGTCGGGGACAGGGGGCTACGAGCAGTACTTC. Its translation is CAISESGTGGYEQYF.

The rearrangement uses TRBV5-1 and TRBJ2-1; 10 positions match TRBD2. Trimming removed 0 bases from V and 6 bases from J; junction bases left unmatched: 3. The CDR3 spans 15 residues. Germline-derived CDR1 and CDR2 are SGHRS and YFSETQ. CDR3: CASSLASGSTNEQFF. The CDR3 coding sequence is TGCGCCAGCAGCTTGGCTAGCGGGAGTACCAATGAGCAGTTCTTC. Combining the CDR3 with reference TRBV5-1 and TRBJ2-1 gives the whole variable domain KAGVTQTPRYLIKTRGQQVTLSCSPISGHRSVSWYQQTPGQGLQFLFEYFSETQRNKGNFPGRFSGRQFSNSRSEMNVSTLELGDSALYLCASSLASGSTNEQFFGPGTRLTVL.